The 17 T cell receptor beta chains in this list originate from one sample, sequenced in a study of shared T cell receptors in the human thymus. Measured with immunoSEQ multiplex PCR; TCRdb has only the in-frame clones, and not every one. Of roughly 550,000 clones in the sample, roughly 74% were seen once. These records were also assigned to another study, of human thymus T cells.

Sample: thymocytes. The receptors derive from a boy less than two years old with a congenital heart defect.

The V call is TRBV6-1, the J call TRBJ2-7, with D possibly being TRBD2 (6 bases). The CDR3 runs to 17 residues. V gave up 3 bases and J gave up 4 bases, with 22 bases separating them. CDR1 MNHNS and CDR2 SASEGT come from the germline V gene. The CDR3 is CASSEAPGLTDSYEQYF. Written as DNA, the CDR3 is TGTGCCAGCAGTGAGGCCCCGGGACTTACAGACTCGTACGAGCAGTACTTC.

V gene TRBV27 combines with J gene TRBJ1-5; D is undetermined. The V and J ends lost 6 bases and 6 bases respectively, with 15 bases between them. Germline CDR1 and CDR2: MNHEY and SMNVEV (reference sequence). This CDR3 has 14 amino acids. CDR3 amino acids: CASSTRGSSQPQHF. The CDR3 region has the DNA TGTGCCAGCAGCACCCGGGGTTCAAGTCAGCCCCAGCATTTT.

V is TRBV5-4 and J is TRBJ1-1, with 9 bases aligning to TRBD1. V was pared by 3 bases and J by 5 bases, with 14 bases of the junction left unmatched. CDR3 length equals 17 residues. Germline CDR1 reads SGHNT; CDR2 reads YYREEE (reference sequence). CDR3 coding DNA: TGTGCCAGCAGCTCCACCGGGACAGGGATTTTTGGAACTGAAGCTTTCTTT. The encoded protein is CASSSTGTGIFGTEAFF.

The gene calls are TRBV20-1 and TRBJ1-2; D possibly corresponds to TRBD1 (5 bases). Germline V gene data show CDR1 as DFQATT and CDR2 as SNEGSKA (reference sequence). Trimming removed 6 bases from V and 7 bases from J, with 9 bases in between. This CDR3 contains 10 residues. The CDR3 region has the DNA TGCAGTGCGGGGAGGGGTGGCTACACCTTC. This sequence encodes CSAGRGGYTF.

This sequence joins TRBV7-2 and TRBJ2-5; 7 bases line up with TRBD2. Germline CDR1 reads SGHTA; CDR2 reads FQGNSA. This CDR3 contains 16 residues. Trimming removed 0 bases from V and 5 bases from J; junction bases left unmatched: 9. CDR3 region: CASSLAGGPPGETQYF. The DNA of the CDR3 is TGTGCCAGCAGCTTAGCGGGAGGGCCTCCTGGGGAGACCCAGTACTTC.

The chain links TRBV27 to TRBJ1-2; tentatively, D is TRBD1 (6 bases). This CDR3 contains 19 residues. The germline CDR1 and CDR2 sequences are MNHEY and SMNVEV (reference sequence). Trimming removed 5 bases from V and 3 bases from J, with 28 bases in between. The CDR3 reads CASSPLTNRDTPFYYGYTF. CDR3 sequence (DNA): TGTGCCAGCAGTCCGCTGACGAATCGGGACACACCATTCTACTATGGCTACACCTTC.

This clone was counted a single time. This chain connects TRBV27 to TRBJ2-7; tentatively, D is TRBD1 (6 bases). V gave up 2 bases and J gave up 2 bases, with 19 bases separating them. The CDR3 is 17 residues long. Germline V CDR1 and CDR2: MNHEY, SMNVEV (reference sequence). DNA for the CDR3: TGTGCCAGCAGTTTAAAGTTTTTGTCGGACAGACCCTACGAGCAGTACTTC. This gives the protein CASSLKFLSDRPYEQYF.

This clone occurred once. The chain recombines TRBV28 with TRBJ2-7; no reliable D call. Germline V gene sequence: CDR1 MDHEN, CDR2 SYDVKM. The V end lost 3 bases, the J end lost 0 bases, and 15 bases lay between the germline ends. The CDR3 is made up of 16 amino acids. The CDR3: CASSFVGPTSSYEQYF. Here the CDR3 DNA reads TGTGCCAGCAGTTTCGTTGGGCCGACCAGCTCCTACGAGCAGTACTTC. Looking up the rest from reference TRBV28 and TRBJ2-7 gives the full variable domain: DVKVTQSSRYLVKRTGEKVFLECVQDMDHENMFWYRQDPGLGLRLIYFSYDVKMKEKGDIPEGYSVSREKKERFSLILESASTNQTSMYLCASSFVGPTSSYEQYFGPGTRLTVT.

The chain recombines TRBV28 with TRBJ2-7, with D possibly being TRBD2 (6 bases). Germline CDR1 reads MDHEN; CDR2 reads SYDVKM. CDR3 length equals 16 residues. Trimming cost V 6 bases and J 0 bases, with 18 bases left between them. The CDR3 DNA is TGTGCCAGCAGCCCTGCGATCAGGACTACCTCCTACGAGCAGTACTTC. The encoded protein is CASSPAIRTTSYEQYF.

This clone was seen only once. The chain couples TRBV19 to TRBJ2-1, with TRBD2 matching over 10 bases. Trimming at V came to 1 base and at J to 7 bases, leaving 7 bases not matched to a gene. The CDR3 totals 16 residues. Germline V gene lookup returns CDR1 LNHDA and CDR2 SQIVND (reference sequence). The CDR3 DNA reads TGTGCCAGTAGTATAGTGGTCAGCGGGAGGGAGAATGAGCAGTTCTTC. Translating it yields CASSIVVSGRENEQFF.

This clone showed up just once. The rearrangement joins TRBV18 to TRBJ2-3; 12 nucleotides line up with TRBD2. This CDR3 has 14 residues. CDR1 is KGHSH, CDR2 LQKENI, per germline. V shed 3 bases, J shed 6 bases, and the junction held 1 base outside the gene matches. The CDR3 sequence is CASSPLAGGDTQYF. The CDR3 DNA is TGTGCCAGCTCACCTCTAGCGGGAGGGGATACGCAGTATTTT.

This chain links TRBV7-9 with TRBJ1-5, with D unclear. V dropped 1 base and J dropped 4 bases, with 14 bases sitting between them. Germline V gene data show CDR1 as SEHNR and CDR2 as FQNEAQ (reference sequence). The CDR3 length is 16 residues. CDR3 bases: TGTGCCAGCAGCTTAGAGTCTTCGTTGCGGAATCAGCCCCAGCATTTT. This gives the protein CASSLESSLRNQPQHF.

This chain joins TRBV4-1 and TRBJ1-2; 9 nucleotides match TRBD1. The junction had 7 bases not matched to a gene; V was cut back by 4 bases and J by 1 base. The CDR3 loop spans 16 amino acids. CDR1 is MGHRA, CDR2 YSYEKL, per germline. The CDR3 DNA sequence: TGCGCCAGCAGCCTTCGTGGGACAGGGATTAACTATGGCTACACCTTC. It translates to CASSLRGTGINYGYTF.

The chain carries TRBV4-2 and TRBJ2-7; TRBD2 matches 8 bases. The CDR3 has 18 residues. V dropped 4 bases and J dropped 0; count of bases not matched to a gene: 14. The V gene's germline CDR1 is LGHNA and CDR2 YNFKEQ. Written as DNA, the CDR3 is TGTGCCAGCAGCCTGCTCCACTCTAGCGGGCGCAGCTCCTACGAGCAGTACTTC. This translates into CASSLLHSSGRSSYEQYF.

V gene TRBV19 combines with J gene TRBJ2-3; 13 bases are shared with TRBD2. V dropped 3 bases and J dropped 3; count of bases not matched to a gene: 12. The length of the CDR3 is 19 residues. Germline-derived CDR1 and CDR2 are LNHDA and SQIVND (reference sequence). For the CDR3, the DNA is TGTGCCAGTAGTATCCTCCGGACTAGCGGGAGCTTAAGTACAGATACGCAGTATTTT. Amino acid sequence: CASSILRTSGSLSTDTQYF.

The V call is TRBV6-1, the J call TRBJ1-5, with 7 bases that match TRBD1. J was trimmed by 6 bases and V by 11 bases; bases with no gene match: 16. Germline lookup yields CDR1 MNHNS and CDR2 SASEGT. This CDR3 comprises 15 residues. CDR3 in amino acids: CAGGKATGRSQPQHF. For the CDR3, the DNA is TGTGCCGGAGGGAAGGCGACAGGGAGAAGTCAGCCCCAGCATTTT.

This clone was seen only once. Here the CDR3 DNA reads TGCGCCAGCAGCTCCGGGACTAGCGGGAGGGCCCACGAGACCCAGTACTTC. Translation gives CASSSGTSGRAHETQYF. The chain recombines TRBV5-1 with TRBJ2-5; 16 bases align to TRBD2. V trimming: 3 bases; J trimming: 5 bases; junction bases outside the gene matches: 7. CDR3 length: 17 residues. Germline CDR1 SGHRS, CDR2 YFSETQ.